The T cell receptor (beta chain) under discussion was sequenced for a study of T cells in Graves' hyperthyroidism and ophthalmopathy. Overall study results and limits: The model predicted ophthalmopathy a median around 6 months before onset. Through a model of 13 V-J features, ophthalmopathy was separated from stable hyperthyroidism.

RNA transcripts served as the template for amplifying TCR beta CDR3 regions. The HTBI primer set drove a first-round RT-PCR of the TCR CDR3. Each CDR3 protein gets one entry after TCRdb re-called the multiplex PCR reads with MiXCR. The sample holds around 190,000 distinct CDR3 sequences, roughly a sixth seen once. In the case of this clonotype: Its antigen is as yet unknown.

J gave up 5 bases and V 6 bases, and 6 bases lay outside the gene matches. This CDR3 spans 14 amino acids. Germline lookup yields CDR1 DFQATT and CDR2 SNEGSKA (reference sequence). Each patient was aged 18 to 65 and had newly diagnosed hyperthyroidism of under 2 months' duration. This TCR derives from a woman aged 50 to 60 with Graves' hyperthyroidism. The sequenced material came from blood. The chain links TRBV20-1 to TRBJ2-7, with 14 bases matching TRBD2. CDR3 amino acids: CSAYRGLAGDEQYF. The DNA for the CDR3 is TGCAGTGCCTACCGGGGACTAGCGGGAGACGAGCAGTACTTC.